These 3 T cell receptor beta chains were sequenced from one sample in a study of vaccination and CD4 T cells after COVID-19. TCRdb ran MiXCR on the PCR reads and lists one entry per CDR3 protein. This sample carries 20,000 to 25,000 distinct CDR3 sequences, about 54% of them seen once, and the ten largest clones take roughly 1%. Sequenced here: CD4+ T cells from blood, sampled before SARS-CoV-2 vaccination. These receptor sequences come from a human donor who had recovered from COVID-19.

The chain couples TRBV21-1 to TRBJ2-1; whether TRBD2, the table's D call, matches the DNA was not checked. TRBV21-1 is labeled a pseudogene. This CDR3 contains 16 residues. DNA for the CDR3: TGTGCCAGCAGCACCTACCTAGCGGGAGTTCATAATGAGCAGTTCTTC. This encodes CASSTYLAGVHNEQFF.

This sequence joins TRBV7-9 and TRBJ1-1; tentative D call: TRBD1 (6 bases). Germline assignment: CDR1 SEHNR and CDR2 FQNEAQ (reference sequence). The length of the CDR3 is 16 residues. Trimming shortened V by 4 bases and J by 3 bases, and 18 bases separated the two germline ends. The CDR3 coding sequence is TGTGCCAGCAGCTGGGCCCCTCGGGGGGCCGACACTGAAGCTTTCTTT. Translated, it gives CASSWAPRGADTEAFF.

V usage is TRBV28 and J usage is TRBJ1-5; D possibly corresponds to TRBD1 (5 bases). CDR1 and CDR2 from the germline V gene are MDHEN and SYDVKM. V lost 5 bases to trimming and J lost 5 bases, with 16 bases between them. The CDR3 extends over 15 amino acids. The CDR3 coding sequence is TGTGCCAGCAGTCCCGGGACTGGTAGAGATCAGCCCCAGCATTTT. It codes for CASSPGTGRDQPQHF.